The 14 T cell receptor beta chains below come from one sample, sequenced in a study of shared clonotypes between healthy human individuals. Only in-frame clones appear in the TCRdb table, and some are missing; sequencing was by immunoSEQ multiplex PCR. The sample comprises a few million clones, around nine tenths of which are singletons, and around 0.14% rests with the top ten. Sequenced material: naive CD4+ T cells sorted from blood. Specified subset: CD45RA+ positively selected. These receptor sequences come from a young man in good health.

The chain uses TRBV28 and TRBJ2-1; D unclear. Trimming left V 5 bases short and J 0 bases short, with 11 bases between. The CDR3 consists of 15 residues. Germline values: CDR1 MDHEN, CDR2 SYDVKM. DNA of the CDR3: TGTGCCAGCAGTAATACAGCGAGCTCCTACAATGAGCAGTTCTTC. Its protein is CASSNTASSYNEQFF.

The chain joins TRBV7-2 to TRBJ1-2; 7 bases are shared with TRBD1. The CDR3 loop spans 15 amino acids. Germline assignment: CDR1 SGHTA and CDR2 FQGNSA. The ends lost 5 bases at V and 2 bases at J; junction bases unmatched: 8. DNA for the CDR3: TGTGCCAGCAGCCGTTCCGGGACAGAAAACTATGGCTACACCTTC. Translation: CASSRSGTENYGYTF.

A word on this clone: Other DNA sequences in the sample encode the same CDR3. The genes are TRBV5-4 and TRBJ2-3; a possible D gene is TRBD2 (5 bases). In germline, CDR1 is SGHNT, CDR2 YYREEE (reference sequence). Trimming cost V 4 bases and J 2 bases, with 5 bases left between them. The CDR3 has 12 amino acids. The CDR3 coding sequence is TGTGCCAGCAGCCTAGCCACAGATACGCAGTATTTT. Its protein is CASSLATDTQYF.

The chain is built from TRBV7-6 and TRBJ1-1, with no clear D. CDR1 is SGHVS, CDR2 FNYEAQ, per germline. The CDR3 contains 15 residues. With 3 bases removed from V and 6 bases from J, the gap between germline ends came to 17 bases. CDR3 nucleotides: TGTGCCAGCAGCTTTAGCCGTAGCGGGGTGTCTGAAGCTTTCTTT. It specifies CASSFSRSGVSEAFF.

In DNA, the CDR3 is TGTGCCAGTAGTAAGATACCGGGACAGGGGGCAACCGGGGAGCTGTTTTTT. Encoded protein: CASSKIPGQGATGELFF. The chain combines TRBV19 with TRBJ2-2; TRBD1 agrees at 12 bases. In germline, CDR1 is LNHDA, CDR2 SQIVND (reference sequence). J was trimmed by 5 bases and V by 4 bases; bases with no gene match: 8. The CDR3 is 17 amino acids. Together with reference TRBV19 and TRBJ2-2, the CDR3 gives the full variable domain: DGGITQSPKYLFRKEGQNVTLSCEQNLNHDAMYWYRQDPGQGLRLIYYSQIVNDFQKGDIAEGYSVSREKKESFPLTVTSAQKNPTAFYLCASSKIPGQGATGELFFGEGSRLTVL.

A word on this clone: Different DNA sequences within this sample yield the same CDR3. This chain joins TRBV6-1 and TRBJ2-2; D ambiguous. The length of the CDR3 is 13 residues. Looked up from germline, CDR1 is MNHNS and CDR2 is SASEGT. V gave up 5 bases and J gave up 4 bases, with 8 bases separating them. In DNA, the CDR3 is TGTGCCAGCAGTCGGCCAGGCACCGGGGAGCTGTTTTTT. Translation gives CASSRPGTGELFF.

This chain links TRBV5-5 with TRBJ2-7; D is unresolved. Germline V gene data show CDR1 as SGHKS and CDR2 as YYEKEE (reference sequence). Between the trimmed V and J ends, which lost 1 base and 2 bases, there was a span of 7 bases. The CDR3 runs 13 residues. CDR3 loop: CASSLIPAYEQYF. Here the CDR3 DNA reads TGTGCCAGCAGCTTGATCCCAGCCTACGAGCAGTACTTC.

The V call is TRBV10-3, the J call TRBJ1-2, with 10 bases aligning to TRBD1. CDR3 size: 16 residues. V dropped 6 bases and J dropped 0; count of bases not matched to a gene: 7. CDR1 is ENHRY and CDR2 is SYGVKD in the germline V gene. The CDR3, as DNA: TGTGCCATCAGCTCCCAGACAGGGGGCACTAACTATGGCTACACCTTC. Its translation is CAISSQTGGTNYGYTF.

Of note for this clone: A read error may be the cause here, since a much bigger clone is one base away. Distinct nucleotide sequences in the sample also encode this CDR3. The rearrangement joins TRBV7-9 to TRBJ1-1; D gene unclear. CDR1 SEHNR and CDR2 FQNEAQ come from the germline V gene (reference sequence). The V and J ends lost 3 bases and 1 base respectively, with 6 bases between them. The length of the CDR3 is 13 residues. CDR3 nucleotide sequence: TGTGCCAGCAGCTTCCAGGAGAACACTGAAGCTTTCTTT. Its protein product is CASSFQENTEAFF.

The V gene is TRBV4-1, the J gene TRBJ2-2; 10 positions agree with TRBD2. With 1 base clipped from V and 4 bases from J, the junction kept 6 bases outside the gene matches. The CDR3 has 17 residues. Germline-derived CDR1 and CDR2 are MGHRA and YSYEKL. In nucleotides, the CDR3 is TGCGCCAGCAGCCAAGGTTTACTAGCGGGACGCACCGGGGAGCTGTTTTTT. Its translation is CASSQGLLAGRTGELFF.

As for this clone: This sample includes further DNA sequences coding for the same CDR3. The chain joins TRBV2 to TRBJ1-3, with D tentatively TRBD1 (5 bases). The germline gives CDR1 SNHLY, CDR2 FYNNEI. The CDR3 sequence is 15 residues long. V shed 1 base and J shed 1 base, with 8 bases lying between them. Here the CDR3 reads CASSEEEGSGNTIYF. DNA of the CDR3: TGTGCCAGCAGTGAAGAGGAGGGGTCTGGAAACACCATATATTTT.

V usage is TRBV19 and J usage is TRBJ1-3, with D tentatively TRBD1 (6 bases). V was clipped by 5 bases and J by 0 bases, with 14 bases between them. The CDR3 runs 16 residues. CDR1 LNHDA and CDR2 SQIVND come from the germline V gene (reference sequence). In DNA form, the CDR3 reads TGTGCCAGTAGTCTCCGACAGGCCGGCTCTGGAAACACCATATATTTT. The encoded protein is CASSLRQAGSGNTIYF.

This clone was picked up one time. Here the CDR3 DNA reads TGTGCCTTGTCCAGGGGATCCTACAATGAGCAGTTCTTC. This gives the protein CALSRGSYNEQFF. The rearrangement uses TRBV30 and TRBJ2-1; TRBD1 is a possible D gene (6 bases). Trimming removed 7 bases at V and 1 base at J, with 11 bases between. The CDR3 loop spans 13 amino acids. Looked up from germline, CDR1 is GTSNPN and CDR2 is SVGIG (reference sequence).

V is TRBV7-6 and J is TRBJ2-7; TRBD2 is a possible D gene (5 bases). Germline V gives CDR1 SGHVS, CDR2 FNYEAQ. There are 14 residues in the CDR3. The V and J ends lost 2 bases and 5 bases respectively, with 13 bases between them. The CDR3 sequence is CASSLQPAGDEQYF. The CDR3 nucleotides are TGTGCCAGCAGCTTACAGCCGGCCGGGGACGAGCAGTACTTC.